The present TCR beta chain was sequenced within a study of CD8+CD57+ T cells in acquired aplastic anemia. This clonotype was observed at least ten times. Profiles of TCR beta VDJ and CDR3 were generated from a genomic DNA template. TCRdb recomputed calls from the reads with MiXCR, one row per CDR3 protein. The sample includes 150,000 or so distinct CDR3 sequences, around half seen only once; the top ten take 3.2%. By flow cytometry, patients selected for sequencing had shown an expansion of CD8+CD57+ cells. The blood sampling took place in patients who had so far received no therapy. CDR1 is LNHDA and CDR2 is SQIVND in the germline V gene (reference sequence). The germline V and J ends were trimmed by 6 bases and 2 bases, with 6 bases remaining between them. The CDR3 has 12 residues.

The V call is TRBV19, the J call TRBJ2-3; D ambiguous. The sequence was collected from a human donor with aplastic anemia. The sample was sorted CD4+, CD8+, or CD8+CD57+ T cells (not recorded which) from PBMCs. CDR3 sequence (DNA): TGTGCCAGTAGACAGAACACAGATACGCAGTATTTT. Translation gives CASRQNTDTQYF. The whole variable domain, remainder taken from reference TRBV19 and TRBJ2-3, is DGGITQSPKYLFRKEGQNVTLSCEQNLNHDAMYWYRQDPGQGLRLIYYSQIVNDFQKGDIAEGYSVSREKKESFPLTVTSAQKNPTAFYLCASRQNTDTQYFGPGTRLTVL.